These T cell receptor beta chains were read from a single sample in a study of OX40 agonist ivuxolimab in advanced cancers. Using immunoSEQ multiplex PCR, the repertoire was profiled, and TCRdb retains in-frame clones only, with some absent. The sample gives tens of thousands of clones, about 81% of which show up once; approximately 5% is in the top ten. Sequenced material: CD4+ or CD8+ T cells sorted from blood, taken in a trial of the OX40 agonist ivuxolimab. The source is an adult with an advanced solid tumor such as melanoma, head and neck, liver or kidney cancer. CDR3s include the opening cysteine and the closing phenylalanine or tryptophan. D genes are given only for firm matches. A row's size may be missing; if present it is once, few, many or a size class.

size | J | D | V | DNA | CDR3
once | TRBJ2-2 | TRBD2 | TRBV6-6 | TGTGCCAGCAGCCCAACGGGAGGTACCGGGGAGCTATTTTTT | CASSPTGGTGELFF
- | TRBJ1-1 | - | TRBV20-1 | TGCAGTGCTCCTGGACAACTAGAAGCTTTCTTT | CSAPGQLEAFF
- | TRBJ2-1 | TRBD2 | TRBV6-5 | TGTGCCAGCAGCTCACTAGCGAAGAGTGAGCAGTTCTTC | CASSSLAKSEQFF
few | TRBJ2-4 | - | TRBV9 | TGTGCCAGCAGCCCAAGGGGCCCAGGGGATCAAAACATTCAGTACTTC | CASSPRGPGDQNIQYF
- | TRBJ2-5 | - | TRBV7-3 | TGTGCCAGCAGCTTAGGTGGGGGGAAAGAAGAGACCCAGTACTTC | CASSLGGGKEETQYF
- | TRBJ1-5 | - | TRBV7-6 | TGTGCCAGCAGCTTGGCAGGGAGCAATCAGCCCCAGCATTTT | CASSLAGSNQPQHF
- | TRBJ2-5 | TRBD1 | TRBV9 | TGTGCCAGCAGCTGGACAGGGGGAGAGGAGACCCAGTACTTC | CASSWTGGEETQYF
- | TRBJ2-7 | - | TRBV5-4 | TGTGCCAGCAGCCAAGGCGGGACGGGCGGAGTCATCTACGAGCAGTACTTC | CASSQGGTGGVIYEQYF
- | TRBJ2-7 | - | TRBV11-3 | TGTGCCAGCAGCTTATTGGGGGAGTCAAGCGAGCAGTACTTC | CASSLLGESSEQYF
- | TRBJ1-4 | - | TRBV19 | TGTGCCAGTAGTATAGCGGGGCAGTCTAATGAAAAACTGTTTTTT | CASSIAGQSNEKLFF
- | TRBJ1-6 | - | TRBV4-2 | TGTGCCAGCAGCCAAGAGCTGAGGGAAGTGTGGGATAATTCACCCCTCCACTTT | CASSQELREVWDNSPLHF
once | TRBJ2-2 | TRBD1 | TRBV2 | TGTGCCAGCAGTACAGGGGGCGCGAACACCGGGGAGCTGTTTTTT | CASSTGGANTGELFF
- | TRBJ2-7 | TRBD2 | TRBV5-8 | TGTGCCAGCAGCTTGTCTAGCGGGAGTTTC | CASSLSSGSF
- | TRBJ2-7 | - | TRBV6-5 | TGTGCCAGCAGTACCTACAGGGTCTCGGGCGAGCAGTACTTC | CASSTYRVSGEQYF
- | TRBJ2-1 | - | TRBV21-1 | TGTGCCAGCAGCGTCCAGGGGGCTTCCTACAATGAGCAGTTCTTC | CASSVQGASYNEQFF